These 25 T cell receptor beta chains originate from one sample sequenced in a study of blood T cell repertoires in COVID-19. TCRdb's table, derived via immunoSEQ multiplex PCR, lists solely in-frame clones and lacks some. The table includes roughly 400,000 clones, about nine tenths detected once. The sample comprised PBMCs or T cells enriched from blood (not recorded which). The receptor set was obtained from a woman in her 40s who had been exposed to COVID-19.

This clone was counted a few times. The chain carries TRBV5-1 and TRBJ1-2, with 7 bases matching TRBD1. The CDR3 runs to 14 residues. Germline V lookup: CDR1 SGHRS, CDR2 YFSETQ. J was trimmed by 6 bases and V by 1 base; bases with no gene match: 6. The DNA of the CDR3 is TGCGCCAGCAGCTTGACAGGGGTAAGGGATGGCTACACCTTC. This translates into CASSLTGVRDGYTF.

This chain links TRBV6-5 with TRBJ1-2; D is unresolved. The germline V gene has CDR1 MNHEY and CDR2 SVGAGI. The CDR3 totals 13 residues. Trimming left V 6 bases short and J 0 bases short, with 8 bases between. Written as DNA, the CDR3 is TGTGCCAGCAGACTTTATGCTAACTATGGCTACACCTTC. The encoded protein is CASRLYANYGYTF.

The chain recombines TRBV24-1 with TRBJ2-1, with D possibly TRBD2 on 5 matching bases. The germline CDR1 and CDR2 sequences are KGHDR and SFDVKD. V was cut by 4 bases and J by 9 bases, with 18 bases left in between. This CDR3 region has 15 residues. CDR3 in DNA: TGTGCCACCAGTGACCCCGGGGTCGCTCGGTCTGAGCAGTTCTTC. As protein: CATSDPGVARSEQFF.

The CDR3 protein is CASRPAGNYGYTF. In nucleotides, the CDR3 is TGTGCCAGCAGACCTGCCGGTAACTATGGCTACACCTTC. The gene calls are TRBV28 and TRBJ1-2; D uncertain. Per germline, CDR1 MDHEN and CDR2 SYDVKM. Trimming removed 6 bases from V and 1 base from J, with 9 bases in between. The CDR3 runs to 13 residues.

The chain has TRBV6-2 or TRBV6-3 and TRBJ2-7, with 7 nucleotides matching TRBD1. The germline V gene encodes CDR1 MNHEY and CDR2 SVGEGT. Trimming took 4 bases from V and 2 from J; bases not matched to a gene: 5. The CDR3 covers 14 residues. CDR3 DNA sequence: TGTGCCAGCAGTTCGACAGGGATTCCCTACGAGCAGTACTTC. Amino acid sequence: CASSSTGIPYEQYF.

The rearrangement joins TRBV10-2 to TRBJ1-1; the D gene is possibly TRBD1 (6 bases). The CDR3 contains 14 residues. Germline CDR1 reads WSHSY; CDR2 reads SAAADI. The V and J ends lost 3 bases and 5 bases respectively, with 13 bases between them. The DNA of the CDR3 is TGCGCCAGCAGTGATGGCCCGAGGGGGACTGAAGCTTTCTTT. Its translation is CASSDGPRGTEAFF.

As to this clone: Mismatch with germline at one junction end may stem from a read error. V and J are TRBV18 and TRBJ1-5, with unresolved D. Germline V CDR1 and CDR2: KGHSH, LQKENI. CDR3 size: 13 residues. Here the CDR3 reads CATSREINQPQHF. CDR3 coding DNA: TGTGCCACCTCAAGGGAGATCAATCAGCCCCAGCATTTT.

The chain uses TRBV10-1 and TRBJ2-7; no firm D call. The V gene lost 4 bases and the J gene lost 0 bases, with 10 bases spanning the gap. There are 14 residues in the CDR3. Germline V gives CDR1 WNHNN, CDR2 SYGVQD (reference sequence). The CDR3 region is CASSGSDGSYEQYF. The CDR3 DNA reads as TGCGCCAGCAGTGGAAGCGACGGCTCCTACGAGCAGTACTTC.

This clone was recorded only once. V is TRBV5-1 and J is TRBJ1-4, with 9 positions matching TRBD1. CDR1 is SGHRS and CDR2 is YFSETQ in the germline V gene. The CDR3 has 14 amino acids. With 2 bases clipped from V and 6 bases from J, the junction kept 2 bases outside the gene matches. Here the CDR3 reads CASSFRDRDEKLFF. DNA of the CDR3: TGCGCCAGCAGCTTCCGGGACAGGGATGAAAAACTGTTTTTT. The whole variable domain, filled in from reference TRBV5-1 and TRBJ1-4, reads KAGVTQTPRYLIKTRGQQVTLSCSPISGHRSVSWYQQTPGQGLQFLFEYFSETQRNKGNFPGRFSGRQFSNSRSEMNVSTLELGDSALYLCASSFRDRDEKLFFGSGTQLSVL.

The chain carries TRBV15 and TRBJ1-6, with D unresolved. V gave up 1 base and J gave up 7 bases, with 14 bases separating them. The CDR3 covers 16 residues. The V gene's germline CDR1 is LNHNV and CDR2 YYDKDF (reference sequence). CDR3 in amino acids: CATSRVVGVGNSPLHF. In DNA, the CDR3 is TGTGCCACCAGCAGAGTGGTCGGGGTGGGAAATTCACCCCTCCACTTT.

This chain links TRBV5-1 with TRBJ2-3; TRBD2 aligns across 16 bases. This CDR3 spans 16 amino acids. The junction had 6 bases not matched to a gene; V was cut back by 4 bases and J by 7 bases. Germline CDR1 SGHRS, CDR2 YFSETQ. CDR3 sequence reads: CASSPGLAGGLNTQYF. The CDR3 DNA follows: TGCGCCAGCAGCCCGGGACTAGCGGGAGGGCTAAATACGCAGTATTTT.

This clone has more than one count but fewer than ten. CDR3 loop: CASSQVREGYTF. CDR3 nucleotide sequence: TGTGCCAGCAGCCAAGTGAGGGAGGGCTACACCTTC. The V gene is TRBV3-1 (or the pseudogene TRBV3-2), the J gene TRBJ1-2; D is unclear. The CDR3 runs 12 residues. Trimming shortened V by 1 base and J by 8 bases, and 8 bases separated the two germline ends. Germline CDR1 is LGHDT and CDR2 is YNNKEL (reference sequence).

The chain couples TRBV5-5 to TRBJ1-1, with D maybe TRBD1 (5 bases). The germline V gene encodes CDR1 SGHKS and CDR2 YYEKEE (reference sequence). This CDR3 has 14 residues. V was shortened by 0 bases and J by 4 bases, with 10 bases between the two germline ends. The CDR3 bases are TGTGCCAGCAGCTTGGTGCAGGGCGGCACTGAAGCTTTCTTT. This encodes CASSLVQGGTEAFF. Complete variable domain (other parts from reference TRBV5-5 and TRBJ1-1): DAGVTQSPTHLIKTRGQQVTLRCSPISGHKSVSWYQQVLGQGPQFIFQYYEKEERGRGNFPDRFSARQFPNYSSELNVNALLLGDSALYLCASSLVQGGTEAFFGQGTRLTVV.

This rearrangement joins TRBV7-9 to TRBJ1-1; tentative D call: TRBD1 (5 bases). Germline V CDR1 and CDR2: SEHNR, FQNEAQ (reference sequence). The CDR3 contains 14 residues. Trimming cost V 5 bases and J 2 bases, with 12 bases left between them. The DNA for the CDR3 is TGTGCCAGCAGCCGAACGGGGGGAAACACTGAAGCTTTCTTT. Amino acid sequence: CASSRTGGNTEAFF.

V gene TRBV13 combines with J gene TRBJ2-2; 11 bases are a match to TRBD2. CDR3 length: 17 residues. V trimming: 4 bases; J trimming: 4 bases; junction bases outside the gene matches: 8. Germline V CDR1 and CDR2: PRHDT, FYEKMQ (reference sequence). The CDR3 is CASSSYGLAGLTGELFF. For the CDR3, the DNA is TGTGCCAGCAGCTCCTATGGACTAGCGGGCCTCACCGGGGAGCTGTTTTTT.

With regard to this clone: The sample holds other DNA sequences that translate to the same CDR3. The chain joins TRBV15 to TRBJ2-7, with 10 bases identical to TRBD2. Germline CDR1 LNHNV, CDR2 YYDKDF (reference sequence). The CDR3 runs 15 residues. With V trimmed by 1 base and J by 2 bases, 2 bases remained unmatched. The CDR3 loop reads CATSRGTSGTYEQYF. The DNA of the CDR3 is TGTGCCACCAGCAGAGGGACTAGCGGTACCTACGAGCAGTACTTC.

This chain joins TRBV19 and TRBJ1-1; no clear D gene. This CDR3 region has 11 residues. V lost 10 bases and J lost 3, with 9 bases in between. Germline V gene lookup returns CDR1 LNHDA and CDR2 SQIVND (reference sequence). CDR3 sequence (DNA): TGTGCCACCATGGAGTACACTGAAGCTTTCTTT. It codes for CATMEYTEAFF.

The genes are TRBV5-6 and TRBJ2-7, with TRBD2 identical over 7 bases. The CDR3 spans 12 residues. Trimming took 4 bases from V and 6 from J; bases not matched to a gene: 4. Germline CDR1 and CDR2: SGHDT and YYEEEE. DNA of the CDR3: TGTGCCAGCAGCACATGGGGGGGCGAGCAGTACTTC. This gives the protein CASSTWGGEQYF. The whole variable domain, filled in from reference TRBV5-6 and TRBJ2-7, reads DAGVTQSPTHLIKTRGQQVTLRCSPKSGHDTVSWYQQALGQGPQFIFQYYEEEERQRGNFPDRFSGHQFPNYSSELNVNALLLGDSALYLCASSTWGGEQYFGPGTRLTVT.

The chain uses TRBV7-8 and TRBJ2-1; 8 bases are a match to TRBD2. The CDR3 has 16 residues. J lost 6 bases, V lost 0 bases, and 7 bases had no gene match. Germline-derived CDR1 and CDR2 are SGHVS and FQNEAQ. In DNA form, the CDR3 reads TGTGCCAGCAGCTTAGCGCCCCGGGGGGGCCGCAATGAGCAGTTCTTC. Protein product: CASSLAPRGGRNEQFF.

The sample holds one count of this clone. Relative to the germline gene, one junction end is altered; a read error may explain this. V and J are TRBV6-6 and TRBJ1-2; 11 bases agree with TRBD1. Germline V gene lookup returns CDR1 MNHNY and CDR2 SVGAGI (reference sequence). The CDR3 runs to 14 residues. CDR3 nucleotide sequence: TGTGCCGGCAGGGGACAGGGGGACGAGTATGGCTACACCTTC. It specifies CAGRGQGDEYGYTF.

The genes are TRBV2 and TRBJ2-3; 8 bases agree with TRBD1. Germline CDR1 reads SNHLY; CDR2 reads FYNNEI. V trimming: 6 bases; J trimming: 4 bases; junction bases outside the gene matches: 9. The CDR3 runs 15 residues. The DNA of the CDR3 is TGTGCCAGCAGGGCGCGACAGGGGACCCCAGATACGCAGTATTTT. Amino acids: CASRARQGTPDTQYF.

The chain uses TRBV6-1 and TRBJ1-2, with unresolved D. This CDR3 comprises 14 residues. The V and J ends lost 2 bases and 2 bases respectively, with 9 bases between them. Germline CDR1 MNHNS, CDR2 SASEGT. Here the CDR3 DNA reads TGTGCCAGCAGTGAATGGGCAGAAAACTATGGCTACACCTTC. This encodes CASSEWAENYGYTF.

V gene TRBV11-3 combines with J gene TRBJ2-1, with 7 bases aligning to TRBD1. This CDR3 has 12 amino acids. The V gene end was trimmed by 6 bases and the J gene end by 9 bases; junction bases not matched to a gene: 5. CDR1 SGHNT and CDR2 YENEEA come from the germline V gene. For the CDR3, the DNA is TGTGCCAGCAGTCGACAGGGCGGTGAGCAGTTCTTC. This sequence encodes CASSRQGGEQFF.

A single count supports this clone. J is TRBJ1-2 and V is TRBV7-9, with D hard to call. The CDR3 totals 13 residues. Germline CDR1 reads SEHNR; CDR2 reads FQNEAQ (reference sequence). The germline V and J ends were trimmed by 1 base and 6 bases, with 9 bases remaining between them. This CDR3 is CASSLVAQNGYTF. In nucleotides, the CDR3 is TGTGCCAGCAGCTTAGTTGCACAGAATGGCTACACCTTC.

The genes are TRBV30 and TRBJ1-5; maybe TRBD1 (6 bases). Germline V gives CDR1 GTSNPN, CDR2 SVGIG (reference sequence). The CDR3 covers 14 residues. V lost 0 bases, J lost 2 bases, and 8 bases lay in between. The CDR3: CAWSVGAGNQPQHF. As DNA, the CDR3 is TGTGCCTGGAGTGTGGGGGCCGGCAATCAGCCCCAGCATTTT.